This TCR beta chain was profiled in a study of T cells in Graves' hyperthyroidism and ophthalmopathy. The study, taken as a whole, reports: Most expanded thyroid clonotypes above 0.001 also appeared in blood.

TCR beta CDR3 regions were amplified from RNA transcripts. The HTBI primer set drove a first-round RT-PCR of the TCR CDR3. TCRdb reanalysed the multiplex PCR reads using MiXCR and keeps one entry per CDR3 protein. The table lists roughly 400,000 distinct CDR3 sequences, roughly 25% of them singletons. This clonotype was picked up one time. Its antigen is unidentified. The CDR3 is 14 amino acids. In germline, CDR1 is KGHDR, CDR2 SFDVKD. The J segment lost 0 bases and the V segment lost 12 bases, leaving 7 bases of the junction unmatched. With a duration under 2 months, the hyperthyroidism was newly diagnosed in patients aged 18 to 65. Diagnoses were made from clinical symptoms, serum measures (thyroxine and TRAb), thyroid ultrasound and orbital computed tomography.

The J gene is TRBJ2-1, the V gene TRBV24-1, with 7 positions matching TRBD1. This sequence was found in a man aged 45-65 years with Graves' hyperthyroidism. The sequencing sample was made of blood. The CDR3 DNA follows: TGTGCCTCCCAGAGGGGGCCCTCCTACAATGAGCAGTTCTTC. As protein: CASQRGPSYNEQFF.